Shown below are 19 T cell receptor beta chains from a single sample sequenced in a study of T cells in Graves' hyperthyroidism and ophthalmopathy. What was amplified from RNA transcripts were TCR beta CDR3 regions. During a first-round RT-PCR of the TCR CDR3, the HTBI primer set was used. TCRdb re-derived calls from the multiplex PCR reads in MiXCR, one entry per CDR3 protein. This sample yields roughly 400,000 distinct CDR3 sequences, of which roughly 13% are seen a single time; around 30% belongs to the top ten. Sequenced sample: blood. The receptor source for this set is a man aged 50 to 60 with Graves' ophthalmopathy.

This clonotype has only a few counts. The CDR3 bases are TGCAGCCATCGGGGAGGTTTGAGCACTGAAGCTTTCTTT. Its translation: CSHRGGLSTEAFF. This chain links TRBV29-1 with TRBJ1-1; no firm D call. Germline CDR1 reads SQVTM; CDR2 reads ANQGSEA. Trimming stripped 8 bases from V and 4 bases from J, with 17 bases between. The length of the CDR3 is 13 residues.

This clonotype has a handful of counts. The chain combines TRBV7-9 with TRBJ2-1; 8 bases fit TRBD2. The V gene end was trimmed by 6 bases and the J gene end by 9 bases; junction bases not matched to a gene: 10. This CDR3 region has 14 residues. Germline-derived CDR1 and CDR2 are SEHNR and FQNEAQ (reference sequence). CDR3 amino acids: CASSPPGGFGEQFF. In nucleotides, the CDR3 is TGTGCCAGCAGTCCTCCGGGAGGGTTCGGTGAGCAGTTCTTC. The variable domain in full, completed from reference TRBV7-9 and TRBJ2-1, reads DTGVSQNPRHKITKRGQNVTFRCDPISEHNRLYWYRQTLGQGPEFLTYFQNEAQLEKSRLLSDRFSAERPKGSFSTLEIQRTEQGDSAMYLCASSPPGGFGEQFFGPGTRLTVL.

This clonotype was seen repeatedly, ten times or more. V gene TRBV20-1 combines with J gene TRBJ2-7; 11 bases map to TRBD2. Germline-derived CDR1 and CDR2 are DFQATT and SNEGSKA (reference sequence). The CDR3 is made up of 14 amino acids. V trimming: 0 bases; J trimming: 6 bases; junction bases outside the gene matches: 4. Here the CDR3 reads CSAREGTSGLEQYF. In nucleotides, the CDR3 is TGCAGTGCTAGAGAAGGGACTAGCGGCCTCGAGCAGTACTTC.

J is TRBJ1-1 and V is TRBV7-2; 7 bases fit TRBD1. The V gene's germline CDR1 is SGHTA and CDR2 FQGNSA. The CDR3 covers 14 residues. J lost 1 base, V lost 5 bases, and 4 bases had no gene match. The CDR3 DNA reads as TGTGCCAGCAGCAACAGGGGACAGAACACTGAAGCTTTCTTT. Its translation: CASSNRGQNTEAFF.

In this sample, this clonotype turned up many times. This chain uses TRBV6-1 with TRBJ1-5; D is uncertain. V dropped 8 bases and J dropped 9 bases, with 11 bases sitting between them. Germline-derived CDR1 and CDR2 are MNHNS and SASEGT. The CDR3 covers 11 residues. The CDR3 DNA follows: TGTGCCAGCGGCCCGGTGCGGCCCCAGCATTTT. Protein sequence: CASGPVRPQHF.

This clonotype was counted ten times or more. The DNA for the CDR3 is TGTGCCAGCAGCCCAAGGGCCGGGGAGCTGTTTTTT. Encoded protein: CASSPRAGELFF. The V gene is TRBV11-3, the J gene TRBJ2-2; D is unclear. Germline CDR1 reads SGHNT; CDR2 reads YENEEA. The CDR3 sequence is 12 residues long. The V end lost 5 bases, the J end lost 6 bases, and 7 bases lay between the germline ends.

This chain uses TRBV5-4 with TRBJ2-5, with 10 bases matching TRBD1. The CDR3 is 13 residues long. CDR1 is SGHNT, CDR2 YYREEE, per germline (reference sequence). The trim removed 7 bases at V and 3 bases at J, leaving 3 bases unmatched. The CDR3 sequence: CASVGTGEETQYF. DNA for the CDR3: TGTGCCAGCGTAGGGACAGGGGAAGAGACCCAGTACTTC.

The table lists this clonotype with many counts. CDR3 amino acids: CASNRGVRLEPQHF. DNA of the CDR3: TGTGCCAGCAACCGGGGTGTCAGGCTTGAGCCCCAGCATTTT. This chain links TRBV6-1 with TRBJ1-5; the D is unclear. The CDR3 consists of 14 residues. Germline V lookup: CDR1 MNHNS, CDR2 SASEGT. V was pared by 7 bases and J by 8 bases, with 18 bases between.

The chain joins TRBV11-2 to TRBJ2-5; the D gene is possibly TRBD2 (5 bases). The CDR3 covers 17 residues. Germline CDR1 is SGHAT and CDR2 is FQNNGV. Trimming removed 5 bases at V and 2 bases at J, with 21 bases between. The CDR3 loop is CASSAGPSGAAQETQYF. The CDR3 DNA reads TGTGCCAGCAGCGCGGGCCCGTCCGGAGCGGCGCAAGAGACCCAGTACTTC.

This clonotype turned up a few times. The chain links TRBV30 to TRBJ1-5; D is uncertain. This CDR3 contains 15 residues. The germline V and J ends were trimmed by 3 bases and 4 bases, with 16 bases remaining between them. Germline lookup yields CDR1 GTSNPN and CDR2 SVGIG (reference sequence). The CDR3 reads CAWRSDSTGNQPQHF. The CDR3 coding sequence is TGTGCCTGGAGATCCGACTCCACTGGGAATCAGCCCCAGCATTTT. Using reference TRBV30 and TRBJ1-5 for the parts outside the CDR3, the full variable domain is SQTIHQWPATLVQPVGSPLSLECTVEGTSNPNLYWYRQAAGRGLQLLFYSVGIGQISSEVPQNLSASRPQDRQFILSSKKLLLSDSGFYLCAWRSDSTGNQPQHFGDGTRLSIL.

This clonotype was seen many times. The J gene is TRBJ2-3, the V gene TRBV9; TRBD2 matches at 14 bases. The V segment lost 2 bases and the J segment 4 bases; nucleotides outside the gene matches: 6. Per the germline V gene, CDR1 is SGDLS and CDR2 is YYNGEE. This CDR3 is built from 17 residues. The CDR3 region has the DNA TGTGCCAGCAGCGTGATGGGACTAGCGGGAGTTGCAGATACGCAGTATTTT. This gives the protein CASSVMGLAGVADTQYF.

The table lists this clonotype with many counts. The chain's CDR3 is CSARFRLETQYF. CDR3 sequence (DNA): TGCAGTGCTAGATTCAGACTGGAGACCCAGTACTTC. The chain joins TRBV20-1 to TRBJ2-5; D remains unclear. CDR1 and CDR2 from the germline V gene are DFQATT and SNEGSKA (reference sequence). The V gene lost 2 bases and the J gene lost 5 bases, with 9 bases spanning the gap. The CDR3 is made up of 12 amino acids.

This clonotype occurred many times. The rearrangement joins TRBV7-8 to TRBJ2-1; 10 nucleotides line up with TRBD2. This CDR3 spans 16 amino acids. The V gene's germline CDR1 is SGHVS and CDR2 FQNEAQ. The J segment lost 4 bases and the V segment lost 5 bases, leaving 8 bases of the junction unmatched. The DNA for the CDR3 is TGTGCCAGCAGCCTCAACCGACTAGCGGGTTACAATGAGCAGTTCTTC. The encoded protein is CASSLNRLAGYNEQFF.

This clonotype has ten or more counts. The chain uses TRBV11-2 and TRBJ2-5, with D maybe TRBD2 (6 bases). Germline CDR1 SGHAT, CDR2 FQNNGV. This CDR3 contains 13 residues. Trimming shortened V by 5 bases and J by 5 bases, and 12 bases separated the two germline ends. The CDR3 is CASSGGILETQYF. The CDR3 DNA follows: TGTGCCAGCAGCGGCGGGATCCTCGAGACCCAGTACTTC.

This clonotype was seen repeatedly, ten times or more. The chain recombines TRBV20-1 with TRBJ2-7; tentative D call: TRBD2 (5 bases). The germline V and J ends were trimmed by 0 bases and 3 bases, with 9 bases remaining between them. Germline loops: CDR1 DFQATT, CDR2 SNEGSKA (reference sequence). The CDR3 is 13 amino acids. The CDR3 nucleotides are TGCAGTGCTAGAGAGGGAGTGGGCTACGAGCAGTACTTC. Translated: CSAREGVGYEQYF.

The V and J genes are TRBV20-1 and TRBJ1-6, with 8 bases aligning to TRBD1. Trimming at V came to 0 bases and at J to 9 bases, leaving 1 base not matched to a gene. Germline values: CDR1 DFQATT, CDR2 SNEGSKA (reference sequence). This CDR3 has 13 amino acids. The CDR3 here is CSAREDRVSPLHF. The CDR3 region has the DNA TGCAGTGCTAGAGAGGACAGGGTTTCACCCCTCCACTTT.

The sample holds many counts of this clonotype. The gene calls are TRBV6-1 and TRBJ2-7; 8 nucleotides align to TRBD1. The V gene end was trimmed by 3 bases and the J gene end by 6 bases; junction bases not matched to a gene: 1. There are 12 residues in the CDR3. CDR1 is MNHNS, CDR2 SASEGT, per germline. The CDR3 spells CASSEDRVEQYF. DNA for the CDR3: TGTGCCAGCAGTGAGGACAGGGTCGAGCAGTACTTC.

V and J are TRBV5-1 and TRBJ1-2; no clear D gene. V lost 2 bases, J lost 2 bases, and 10 bases lay in between. Per the germline V gene, CDR1 is SGHRS and CDR2 is YFSETQ. The CDR3 has 14 amino acids. The CDR3 protein is CASSLQTTNYGYTF. In nucleotides, the CDR3 is TGCGCCAGCAGCTTACAGACTACCAACTATGGCTACACCTTC.

J is TRBJ2-1 and V is TRBV10-3; a possible D gene is TRBD1 (6 bases). The germline V gene has CDR1 ENHRY and CDR2 SYGVKD. The V end was cut by 0 bases, the J end by 8 bases, with 11 bases between. The CDR3 has 14 residues. The CDR3 bases are TGTGCCATCAGTGAGTCAACAGGGTCCCATGAGCAGTTCTTC. Residues: CAISESTGSHEQFF.